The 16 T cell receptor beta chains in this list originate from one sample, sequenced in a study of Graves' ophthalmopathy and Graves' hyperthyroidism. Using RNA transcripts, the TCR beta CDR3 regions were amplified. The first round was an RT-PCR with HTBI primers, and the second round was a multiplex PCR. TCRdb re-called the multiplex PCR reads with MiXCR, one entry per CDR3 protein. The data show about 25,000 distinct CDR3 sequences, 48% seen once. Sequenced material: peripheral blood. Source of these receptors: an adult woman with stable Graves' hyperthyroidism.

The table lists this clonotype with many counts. Written as DNA, the CDR3 is TGTGCCAGCAGCCCCCGGGTCCTAAATTCCTACGAGCAGTACTTC. The encoded protein is CASSPRVLNSYEQYF. The chain couples TRBV3-1 to TRBJ2-7; D is unresolved. The CDR3 covers 15 residues. Germline values: CDR1 LGHDT, CDR2 YNNKEL (reference sequence). V was cut by 4 bases and J by 1 base, with 14 bases left in between.

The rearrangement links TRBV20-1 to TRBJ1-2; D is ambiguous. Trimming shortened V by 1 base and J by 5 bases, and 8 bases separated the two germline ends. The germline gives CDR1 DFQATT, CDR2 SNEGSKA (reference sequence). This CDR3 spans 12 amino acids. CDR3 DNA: TGCAGTGCTAGAGGGACGGGGTATGGCTACACCTTC. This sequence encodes CSARGTGYGYTF.

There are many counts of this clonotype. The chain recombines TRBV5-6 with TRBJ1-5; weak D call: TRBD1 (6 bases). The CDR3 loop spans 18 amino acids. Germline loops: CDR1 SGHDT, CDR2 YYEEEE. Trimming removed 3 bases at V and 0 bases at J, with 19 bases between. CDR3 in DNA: TGTGCCAGCAGCTGGGAGGGACAAGACCTAAATAGCAATCAGCCCCAGCATTTT. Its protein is CASSWEGQDLNSNQPQHF. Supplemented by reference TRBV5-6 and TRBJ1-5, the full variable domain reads DAGVTQSPTHLIKTRGQQVTLRCSPKSGHDTVSWYQQALGQGPQFIFQYYEEEERQRGNFPDRFSGHQFPNYSSELNVNALLLGDSALYLCASSWEGQDLNSNQPQHFGDGTRLSIL.

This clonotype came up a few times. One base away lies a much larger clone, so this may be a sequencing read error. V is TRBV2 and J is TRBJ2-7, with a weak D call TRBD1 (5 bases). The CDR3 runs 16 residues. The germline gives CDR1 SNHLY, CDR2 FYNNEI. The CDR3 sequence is CASSELFGHRAYERYF. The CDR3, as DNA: TGTGCCAGCAGTGAATTGTTTGGACACCGTGCCTACGAGCGGTACTTC.

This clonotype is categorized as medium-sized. The CDR3 DNA reads as TGTGCCACCAGTGATTTGCTGGTTAGGGTCGAGGCCGGGGAGCTGTTTTTT. Its translation is CATSDLLVRVEAGELFF. The chain employs TRBV24-1 and TRBJ2-2; no clear D. V gave up 0 bases and J gave up 6 bases, with 16 bases separating them. CDR3 size: 17 residues. Germline values: CDR1 KGHDR, CDR2 SFDVKD.

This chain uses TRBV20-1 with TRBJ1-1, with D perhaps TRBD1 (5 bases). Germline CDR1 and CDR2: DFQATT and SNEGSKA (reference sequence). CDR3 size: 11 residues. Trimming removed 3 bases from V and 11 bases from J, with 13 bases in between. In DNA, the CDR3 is TGCAGTGCTAGTCTGGGCAGGGAGGCTTTCTTT. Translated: CSASLGREAFF.

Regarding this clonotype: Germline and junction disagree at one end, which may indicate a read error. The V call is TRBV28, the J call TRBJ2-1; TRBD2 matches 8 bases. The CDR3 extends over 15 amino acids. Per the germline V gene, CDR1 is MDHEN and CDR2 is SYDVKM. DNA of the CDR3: TGTGCCGGCAGTGAACAGCGGGAGAGCGACAATGAGCAGTTCTTC. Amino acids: CAGSEQRESDNEQFF.

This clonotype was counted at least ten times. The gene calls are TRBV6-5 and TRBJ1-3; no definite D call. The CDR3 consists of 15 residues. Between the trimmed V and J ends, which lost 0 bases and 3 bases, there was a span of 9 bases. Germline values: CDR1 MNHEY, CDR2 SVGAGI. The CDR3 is CASSYSTLDGNTIYF. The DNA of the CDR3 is TGTGCCAGCAGTTACTCGACCCTCGATGGAAACACCATATATTTT.

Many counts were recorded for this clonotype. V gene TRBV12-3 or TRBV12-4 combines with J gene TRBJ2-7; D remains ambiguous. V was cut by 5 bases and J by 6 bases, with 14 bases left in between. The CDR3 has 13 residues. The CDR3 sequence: CASSRSLVSEQYF. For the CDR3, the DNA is TGTGCCAGCAGTCGGAGTTTGGTCTCCGAGCAGTACTTC.

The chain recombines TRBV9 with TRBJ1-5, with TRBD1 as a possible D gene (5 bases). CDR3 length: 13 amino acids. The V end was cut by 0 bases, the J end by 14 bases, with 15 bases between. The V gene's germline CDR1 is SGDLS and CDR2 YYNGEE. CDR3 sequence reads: CASSVEGSAYEHF. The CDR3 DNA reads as TGTGCCAGCAGCGTAGAGGGGTCAGCCTACGAGCATTTT. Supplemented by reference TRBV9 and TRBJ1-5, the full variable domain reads DSGVTQTPKHLITATGQRVTLRCSPRSGDLSVYWYQQSLDQGLQFLIQYYNGEERAKGNILERFSAQQFPDLHSELNLSSLELGDSALYFCASSVEGSAYEHFGDGTRLSIL.

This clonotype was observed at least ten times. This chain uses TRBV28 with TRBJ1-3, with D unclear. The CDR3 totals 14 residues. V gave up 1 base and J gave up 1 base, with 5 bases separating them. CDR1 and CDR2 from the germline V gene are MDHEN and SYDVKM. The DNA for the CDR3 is TGTGCCAGCAGTTTATATAGGTCTGGAAACACCATATATTTT. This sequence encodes CASSLYRSGNTIYF.

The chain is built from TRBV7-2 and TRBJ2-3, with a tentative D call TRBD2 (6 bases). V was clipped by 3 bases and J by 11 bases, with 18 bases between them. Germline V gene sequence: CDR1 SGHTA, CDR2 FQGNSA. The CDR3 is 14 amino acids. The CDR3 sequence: CASSLWGLGDEQYF. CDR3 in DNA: TGTGCCAGCAGCTTGTGGGGACTTGGGGATGAGCAGTATTTT.

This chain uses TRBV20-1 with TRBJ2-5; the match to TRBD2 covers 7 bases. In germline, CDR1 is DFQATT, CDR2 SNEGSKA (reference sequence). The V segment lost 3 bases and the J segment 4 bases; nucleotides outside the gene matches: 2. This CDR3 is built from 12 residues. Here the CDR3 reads CSARVAGETQYF. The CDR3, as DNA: TGCAGTGCTAGGGTAGCGGGAGAGACCCAGTACTTC.

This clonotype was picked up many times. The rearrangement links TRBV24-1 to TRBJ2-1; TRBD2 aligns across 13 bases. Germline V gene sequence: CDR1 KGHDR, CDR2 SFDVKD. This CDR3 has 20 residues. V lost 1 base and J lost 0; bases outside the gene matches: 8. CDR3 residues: CATSDLPGTSGTYSYNEQFF. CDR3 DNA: TGTGCCACCAGTGATTTACCCGGGACTAGCGGGACTTACTCCTACAATGAGCAGTTCTTC.

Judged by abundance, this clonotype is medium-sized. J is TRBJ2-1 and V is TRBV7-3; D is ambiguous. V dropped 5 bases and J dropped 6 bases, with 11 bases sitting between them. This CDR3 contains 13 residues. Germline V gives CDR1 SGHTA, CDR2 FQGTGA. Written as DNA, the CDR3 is TGTGCCAGCAGCCCCCACCTAGGCAATGAGCAGTTCTTC. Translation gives CASSPHLGNEQFF.

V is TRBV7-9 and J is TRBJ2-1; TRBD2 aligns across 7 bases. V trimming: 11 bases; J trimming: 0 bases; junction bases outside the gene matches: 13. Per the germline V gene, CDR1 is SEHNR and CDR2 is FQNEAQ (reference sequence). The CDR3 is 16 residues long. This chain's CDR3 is CALDGLGVNSYNEQFF. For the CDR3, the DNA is TGTGCCCTCGATGGACTAGGGGTCAACTCCTACAATGAGCAGTTCTTC.